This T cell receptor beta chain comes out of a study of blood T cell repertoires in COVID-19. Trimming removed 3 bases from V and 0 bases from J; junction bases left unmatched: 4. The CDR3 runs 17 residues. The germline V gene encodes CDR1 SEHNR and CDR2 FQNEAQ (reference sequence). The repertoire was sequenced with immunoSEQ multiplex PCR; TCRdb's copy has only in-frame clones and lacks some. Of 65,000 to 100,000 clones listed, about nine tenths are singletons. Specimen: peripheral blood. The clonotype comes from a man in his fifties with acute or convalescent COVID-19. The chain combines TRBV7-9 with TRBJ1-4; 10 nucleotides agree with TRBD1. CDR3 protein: CASSLGTGAPTNEKLFF. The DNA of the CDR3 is TGTGCCAGCAGCTTGGGGACAGGGGCCCCAACTAATGAAAAACTGTTTTTT.